The rows below give T cell receptor beta chains drawn from one sample of a study of blood T cell repertoires in COVID-19. Data came from immunoSEQ multiplex PCR; TCRdb stores just in-frame clones and leaves some out. Here the sample spans approximately 150,000 clones, about 85% being singletons. Sequencing input: peripheral blood. The receptors shown here come from a man between 40 and 49 years old with acute or convalescent COVID-19. The CDR3 runs from the conserved cysteine through the conserved F or W. The D gene is left open where the match is weak. Clone size, where shown, is once, few, many, or a class for clones that have expanded.

>-|TRBJ2-1|TRBD2|TRBV6-2/TRBV6-3
TGTGCCAGCAGTTACCGAACACTCTCGGGGGGGGAAAATGAGCAGTTCTTC
CASSYRTLSGGENEQFF
>few|TRBJ1-2|TRBD1|TRBV20-1
TGCAGTGCTATTACAGGGGATGGCTACACCTTC
CSAITGDGYTF
>-|TRBJ1-2|TRBD1|TRBV28
TGTGCCAGCAGCGTACCCGGGACAGGGGGGATCGGCTACACCTTC
CASSVPGTGGIGYTF
>-|TRBJ2-1|TRBD2|TRBV2
TGTGCCAGCAGTGTTTCCGGGGACTATTACAATGAGCAGTTCTTC
CASSVSGDYYNEQFF
>-|TRBJ1-5|TRBD1|TRBV18
TGTGCCAGCTCATCCAGACAGGGGGAAAATCAGCCCCAGCATTTT
CASSSRQGENQPQHF
>-|TRBJ1-5|TRBD1|TRBV5-8
TGTGCCAGCAGCTGGGACAGGGGCAATCAGCCCCAGCATTTT
CASSWDRGNQPQHF
>-|TRBJ1-2|-|TRBV6-5
TGTGCCAGCAGGAATCCCCCGCAGGGTGGGTCCACCTTC
CASRNPPQGGSTF
>-|TRBJ1-5|-|TRBV6-2/TRBV6-3
TGTGCCAGCAGTTACGGCGGGGGAGGCAATCAGCCCCAGCATTTT
CASSYGGGGNQPQHF
>-|TRBJ2-2|TRBD2|TRBV7-9
TGTGCCAGCAGCAATCGACTAGCGGGGGGCCGGAACACCGGGGAGCTGTTTTTT
CASSNRLAGGRNTGELFF
>-|TRBJ1-1|TRBD1|TRBV5-5
TGTGCCAGCAGCTGGGACAGGTTCCGTCAAGAAGCTTTCTTT
CASSWDRFRQEAFF
>-|TRBJ2-3|TRBD2|TRBV9
TGTGCCAGCAGCGACCGACTAGCGGGGGGCCCAGATACGCAGTATTTT
CASSDRLAGGPDTQYF
>-|TRBJ2-1|-|TRBV4-3
TGCGCCAGCAGCCAAGGAGGACAGTTGGACGAGCAGTTCTTC
CASSQGGQLDEQFF
>-|TRBJ1-3|-|TRBV14
TGTGCCAGCAGCCTACCCCACAGTTTTTCTGCAAACACCATATATTTT
CASSLPHSFSANTIYF
>-|TRBJ2-3|TRBD1|TRBV5-6
TGTGCCAGCAGCTCCCAGGGGGCGCGGAAAGATACGCAGTATTTT
CASSSQGARKDTQYF
>-|TRBJ1-3|TRBD1|TRBV28
TGTGCCAGCAGATCAGGGAGGACAGGCCTCGGCTCTGGAAACACCATATATTTT
CASRSGRTGLGSGNTIYF
>-|TRBJ1-5|-|TRBV7-8
TGTGCCAGCAGCTCCAGACAGGATCAGCCCCAGCATTTT
CASSSRQDQPQHF
>-|TRBJ2-4|-|TRBV12-3/TRBV12-4
TGTGCCAGCAGTTTCCAACAGCCCATTCAGTACTTC
CASSFQQPIQYF
>few|TRBJ1-1|-|TRBV2
TGTGCCAGCAGTGAATCAGGGTCCACTGAAGCTTTCTTT
CASSESGSTEAFF
>-|TRBJ2-1|TRBD1|TRBV5-4
TGTGCCAGCAGCTTGGGACAGGGAATATACAATGAGCAGTTCTTC
CASSLGQGIYNEQFF
>-|TRBJ2-1|TRBD2|TRBV3-1/TRBV3-2
TGTGCCAGCAGCCAACTAGCGGGGGTTGGCAATGAGCAGTTCTTC
CASSQLAGVGNEQFF
>-|TRBJ1-1|-|TRBV6-5
TGTGCCAGCAGTTTTCTAATGAACACTGAAGCTTTCTTT
CASSFLMNTEAFF
>-|TRBJ2-7|TRBD1|TRBV19
TGTGCCAGTAGTCTCCGGACAGGGGGGGTTTTTCCCTCCGAGCAGTACTTC
CASSLRTGGVFPSEQYF